One and the same sample provided the 25 T cell receptor beta chains below, sequenced in a study of regulatory T cells in long-lasting Graves disease. Construction of TCR beta libraries relied on iRepertoire HTBI primers and on Arm-PCR targeting CDR3 regions. From the multiplex PCR reads, TCRdb called clonotypes with MiXCR, one entry per CDR3 protein. The sample includes some 460,000 distinct CDR3 sequences, around 15% seen only once; the top ten take less than 15%. Time point in this sample: newly diagnosed GD, antithyroid drugs for less than 3 months. RNA extracted from PBMCs served as the sequencing template. Separately, the same data were catalogued under a study of T cells in Graves' hyperthyroidism and ophthalmopathy.

The input for sequencing was peripheral blood mononuclear cells (PBMCs), taken at new diagnosis, from a patient treated with antithyroid drugs. The receptors come from a man between 40 and 49 years old with Graves disease.

The gene calls are TRBV7-9 and TRBJ2-2, with 7 bases that match TRBD2. Germline V CDR1 and CDR2: SEHNR, FQNEAQ (reference sequence). The CDR3 totals 15 residues. V lost 7 bases to trimming and J lost 5 bases; unmatched junction nucleotides: 10. This CDR3 reads CASTLSSGKTGELFF. CDR3 nucleotide sequence: TGTGCCAGCACCCTCTCGAGCGGGAAGACCGGGGAGCTGTTTTTT.

This rearrangement joins TRBV11-2 to TRBJ2-2, with D unresolved. The CDR3 is 13 residues long. CDR1 and CDR2 from the germline V gene are SGHAT and FQNNGV. V lost 2 bases, J lost 4 bases, and 5 bases lay in between. Here the CDR3 DNA reads TGTGCCAGCAGCTTATTTCCCACCGGGGAGCTGTTTTTT. Translation gives CASSLFPTGELFF.

This clonotype was observed many times. The chain joins TRBV12-3 or TRBV12-4 to TRBJ1-3; D gene uncertain. Between the trimmed V and J ends, which lost 1 base and 4 bases, there was a span of 14 bases. The CDR3 loop spans 16 amino acids. CDR3 amino acids: CASSLEGPGKGNTIYF. The DNA of the CDR3 is TGTGCCAGCAGTTTAGAAGGGCCGGGGAAAGGAAACACCATATATTTT.

The chain has TRBV29-1 and TRBJ1-2, with D maybe TRBD1 (5 bases). The length of the CDR3 is 12 residues. Trimming left V 4 bases short and J 2 bases short, with 8 bases between. Germline loops: CDR1 SQVTM, CDR2 ANQGSEA. The CDR3 sequence: CSVVGLNYGYTF. CDR3 DNA: TGCAGCGTTGTGGGGCTGAACTATGGCTACACCTTC.

The chain has TRBV11-3 and TRBJ2-2; unclear D gene. Germline lookup yields CDR1 SGHNT and CDR2 YENEEA. The CDR3 consists of 18 residues. Trimming cost V 5 bases and J 2 bases, with 21 bases left between them. CDR3 sequence reads: CASSPRKGVSENTGELFF. CDR3 in DNA: TGTGCCAGCAGCCCGAGGAAGGGTGTCAGTGAAAACACCGGGGAGCTGTTTTTT.

This clonotype has a count of ten or more. This sequence joins TRBV20-1 and TRBJ2-3; the D is unclear. This CDR3 region has 12 residues. CDR1 is DFQATT, CDR2 SNEGSKA, per germline (reference sequence). V dropped 6 bases and J dropped 5 bases, with 12 bases sitting between them. This CDR3 reads CSAESIGDTQYF. CDR3 nucleotides: TGCAGTGCAGAGAGCATCGGAGATACGCAGTATTTT.

This clonotype was seen a few times. The chain recombines TRBV6-2 or TRBV6-3 with TRBJ2-3, with 12 bases lining up with TRBD2. J gave up 4 bases and V 2 bases, and 7 bases lay outside the gene matches. Germline V CDR1 and CDR2: MNHEY, SVGEGT. This CDR3 contains 17 residues. The CDR3 DNA is TGTGCCAGCAGTTACGGGTCGACTAGCGGGAGAGCAGATACGCAGTATTTT. It codes for CASSYGSTSGRADTQYF.

This clonotype was seen at least ten times. The chain combines TRBV3-1 with TRBJ2-1, with 10 bases fitting TRBD2. The CDR3 totals 15 residues. The trim removed 5 bases at V and 7 bases at J, leaving 8 bases unmatched. Germline V gives CDR1 LGHDT, CDR2 YNNKEL (reference sequence). The CDR3 region is CASSALAGVDNEQFF. In DNA form, the CDR3 reads TGTGCCAGCAGCGCTCTAGCGGGAGTTGATAATGAGCAGTTCTTC.

This clonotype was detected ten times or more. This chain connects TRBV12-3 or TRBV12-4 to TRBJ1-3; D is undetermined. The V end was cut by 3 bases, the J end by 0 bases, with 9 bases between. The CDR3 covers 15 residues. The CDR3 reads CASSFGESSGNTIYF. CDR3 DNA sequence: TGTGCCAGCAGTTTCGGGGAGAGCTCTGGAAACACCATATATTTT.

In this sample, this clonotype turned up many times. V gene TRBV3-1 combines with J gene TRBJ2-3; D unresolved. Germline loops: CDR1 LGHDT, CDR2 YNNKEL (reference sequence). This CDR3 spans 14 amino acids. Trimming removed 5 bases from V and 0 bases from J, with 9 bases in between. In DNA form, the CDR3 reads TGTGCCAGCAGCTACGACGACAGCACAGATACGCAGTATTTT. As protein: CASSYDDSTDTQYF.

In this sample, this clonotype turned up a few times. The genes are TRBV12-3 or TRBV12-4 and TRBJ2-7, with 10 bases that match TRBD2. CDR3 length: 14 amino acids. The V gene end was trimmed by 6 bases and the J gene end by 2 bases; junction bases not matched to a gene: 4. CDR3 nucleotide sequence: TGTGCCAGCAGCATCCTAGCGGGGGCCTACGAGCAGTACTTC. This sequence encodes CASSILAGAYEQYF.

This clonotype was observed many times. The chain combines TRBV28 with TRBJ2-2; possibly TRBD1 for D (6 bases). This CDR3 is 14 amino acids long. The V and J ends lost 6 bases and 3 bases respectively, with 11 bases between them. Looked up from germline, CDR1 is MDHEN and CDR2 is SYDVKM. The CDR3 nucleotides are TGTGCCAGCAGCCAAGGGGGAGACACCGGGGAGCTGTTTTTT. Amino acids: CASSQGGDTGELFF.

In its sample, this clonotype was seen once. An end of the junction differs from the germline gene, which may be a read error. The chain is built from TRBV19 and TRBJ2-7, with unresolved D. The CDR3 runs to 14 residues. CDR1 LNHDA and CDR2 SQIVND come from the germline V gene (reference sequence). The CDR3 spells CASGIGSKKNEQYF. CDR3 nucleotide sequence: TGTGCCAGTGGTATAGGATCTAAAAAGAACGAGCAGTACTTC. The complete variable domain, with remaining parts taken from reference TRBV19 and TRBJ2-7, reads DGGITQSPKYLFRKEGQNVTLSCEQNLNHDAMYWYRQDPGQGLRLIYYSQIVNDFQKGDIAEGYSVSREKKESFPLTVTSAQKNPTAFYLCASGIGSKKNEQYFGPGTRLTVT.

The chain combines TRBV29-1 with TRBJ2-4, with D tentatively TRBD2 (6 bases). The CDR3 loop spans 15 amino acids. From germline, CDR1 is SQVTM and CDR2 ANQGSEA. V dropped 4 bases and J dropped 0 bases, with 13 bases sitting between them. Here the CDR3 reads CSVGGGDLAKNIQYF. The CDR3 DNA reads as TGCAGCGTTGGGGGCGGGGATCTAGCCAAAAACATTCAGTACTTC.

In DNA form, the CDR3 reads TGTGCCAGCAGCGTAGGCACAGCGAAGAACACCGGGGAGCTGTTTTTT. Translating gives CASSVGTAKNTGELFF. The J gene is TRBJ2-2, the V gene TRBV9; no firm D call. The V gene's germline CDR1 is SGDLS and CDR2 YYNGEE. Between the trimmed V and J ends, which lost 0 bases and 1 base, there was a span of 10 bases. The CDR3 length is 16 residues.

This clonotype has ten or more counts. This sequence joins TRBV2 and TRBJ2-1, with 10 bases lining up with TRBD2. CDR3 length: 15 residues. V trimming: 8 bases; J trimming: 4 bases; junction bases outside the gene matches: 8. Germline V gene sequence: CDR1 SNHLY, CDR2 FYNNEI. This chain's CDR3 is CASRTLAGGYNEQFF. The CDR3 coding sequence is TGTGCCAGCCGAACTTTAGCGGGAGGATACAATGAGCAGTTCTTC.

The chain combines TRBV11-2 with TRBJ2-1; D is possibly TRBD2 (6 bases). CDR3 length equals 15 residues. Deletions cut 6 bases from V and 6 bases from J, with 18 bases between. From germline, CDR1 is SGHAT and CDR2 FQNNGV. The CDR3: CASRTISGNINEQFF. The CDR3 DNA reads as TGTGCCAGCAGAACTATTAGCGGAAACATCAATGAGCAGTTCTTC.

This clonotype has a count of ten or more. This chain links TRBV28 with TRBJ1-2, with D perhaps TRBD1 (5 bases). The CDR3 runs 13 residues. V shed 6 bases and J shed 4 bases, with 12 bases lying between them. The V gene's germline CDR1 is MDHEN and CDR2 SYDVKM. CDR3 coding DNA: TGTGCCAGCAGCCCCGACAGCCTCTATGGCTACACCTTC. It codes for CASSPDSLYGYTF.

This clonotype was counted at least ten times. CDR3 DNA sequence: TGTGCCAGCAGCCGCCTCGGGCGAGAGCAGTACTTC. Translation: CASSRLGREQYF. The chain combines TRBV3-1 with TRBJ2-7, with D uncertain. Trimming took 4 bases from V and 7 from J, leaving 11 bases between them. The germline gives CDR1 LGHDT, CDR2 YNNKEL (reference sequence). The CDR3 runs to 12 residues.

A word on this clonotype: It may be a read error: a sequence one base away is much more abundant. The chain is built from TRBV24-1 and TRBJ2-1; D not certain. The CDR3 runs 15 residues. V lost 4 bases, J lost 10 bases, and 19 bases lay in between. Germline lookup yields CDR1 KGHDR and CDR2 SFDVKD. Written as DNA, the CDR3 is TGTGCCACCAGTGAGGGGAAATCCGCGAACTACGAGCAGTTCTTC. Its translation is CATSEGKSANYEQFF.

The J gene is TRBJ2-5, the V gene TRBV5-1; 10 nucleotides line up with TRBD1. The CDR3 has 15 residues. Germline CDR1 and CDR2: SGHRS and YFSETQ. V shed 4 bases and J 3 bases; nucleotides not matched to a gene: 6. The CDR3 reads CASSPDGTGEETQYF. CDR3 nucleotides: TGCGCCAGCAGCCCGGACGGGACAGGGGAAGAGACCCAGTACTTC. Looking up the rest from reference TRBV5-1 and TRBJ2-5 gives the full variable domain: KAGVTQTPRYLIKTRGQQVTLSCSPISGHRSVSWYQQTPGQGLQFLFEYFSETQRNKGNFPGRFSGRQFSNSRSEMNVSTLELGDSALYLCASSPDGTGEETQYFGPGTRLLVL.

V usage is TRBV5-1 and J usage is TRBJ2-7; the match to TRBD2 covers 7 bases. CDR3 length equals 14 residues. Trimming cost V 0 bases and J 4 bases; bases outside gene matches: 4. CDR1 is SGHRS and CDR2 is YFSETQ in the germline V gene. The CDR3 here is CASSLGEGRYEQYF. In nucleotides, the CDR3 is TGCGCCAGCAGCTTGGGGGAGGGGCGGTACGAGCAGTACTTC.

Comment on this clonotype: Compared with germline, one end of the junction differs, possibly owing to a read error. The chain couples TRBV6-2 or TRBV6-3 to TRBJ1-2; D not resolved. CDR1 is MNHEY and CDR2 is SVGEGT in the germline V gene. CDR3 length: 12 amino acids. The CDR3 is CASGEGDYGYAF. CDR3 bases: TGTGCCAGCGGTGAAGGCGACTATGGCTACGCCTTC.

The chain is built from TRBV5-1 and TRBJ1-1; TRBD1 agrees at 7 bases. The CDR3 length is 14 residues. CDR1 and CDR2 (germline): SGHRS, YFSETQ. The junction had 7 bases not matched to a gene; V was cut back by 4 bases and J by 4 bases. CDR3 nucleotides: TGCGCCAGCAGCATTCAGGGGGTGGGCACTGAAGCTTTCTTT. Translation gives CASSIQGVGTEAFF. The full variable domain, rest sourced from reference TRBV5-1 and TRBJ1-1, is KAGVTQTPRYLIKTRGQQVTLSCSPISGHRSVSWYQQTPGQGLQFLFEYFSETQRNKGNFPGRFSGRQFSNSRSEMNVSTLELGDSALYLCASSIQGVGTEAFFGQGTRLTVV.

This clonotype occurred many times. V usage is TRBV12-3 or TRBV12-4 and J usage is TRBJ1-1; D remains ambiguous. V was shortened by 5 bases and J by 4 bases, with 11 bases between the two germline ends. CDR3 length: 13 amino acids. CDR3 in amino acids: CASSIRLSTEAFF. The CDR3 DNA reads as TGTGCCAGCAGTATACGGTTATCCACTGAAGCTTTCTTT.